This TCR beta chain was captured by sequencing in a study of beta chain features in type 1 diabetes. This clone was counted between two and nine times. What it binds is not known. As every portion of the isolated RNA was reverse transcribed, the sequencing read expressed TCRB transcripts. Some clones are missing from TCRdb's copy, which holds only in-frame ones; the method was immunoSEQ multiplex PCR. Counted here are a few hundred thousand clones, about 14% occurring once; the ten biggest clones make up approximately 0.021%. Germline-derived CDR1 and CDR2 are SEHNR and FQNEAQ (reference sequence). The CDR3 has 13 amino acids. After removal of 10 bases from V and 0 bases from J, the junction contained 5 bases not matched to a gene. Study-wide results and limits: At VDJ recombination sites, type 1 diabetes patients had fewer insertions and more deleted nucleotides. All four CD4+ subsets of Type 1 diabetes patients contained TCRB CDR3s that were moderately but significantly shorter.

The chain joins TRBV7-9 to TRBJ1-1, with 7 bases aligning to TRBD1. The specimen was naive CD4+ T cells from blood. The TCR sequence derives from a man aged 30 to 39 with type 1 diabetes. The CDR3: CATRGQMNTEAFF. The DNA of the CDR3 is TGTGCCACCCGGGGACAGATGAACACTGAAGCTTTCTTT.